The rows below give T cell receptor beta chains drawn from one sample of a study of CD8 T cells in ankylosing spondylitis. TCRdb itself ran the 5' RACE reads through MiXCR, one entry per CDR3 protein. The table records under 150,000 distinct CDR3 sequences, approximately 10% of them present only once. The sequencing sample was made of blood, either unsorted or a sorted T cell fraction (not recorded which). The source of these receptors is a male donor with ankylosing spondylitis or in good health (not recorded which). Each CDR3 is given with its conserved first and last residue. D genes are given only for firm matches. The listing skips clone size in some rows; elsewhere it reads once, few, many or a size class.

CDR3 DNA: TGTGCCAGCAGCCACGAACAAGGGCTAGCGGGATGGGATGAGCAGTTCTTC; CDR3 protein: CASSHEQGLAGWDEQFF; J gene: TRBJ2-1; clone size: many; V gene: TRBV4-2; D gene: TRBD2
CDR3 DNA: TGTGCCAGCAGTTTGGGGGGTGTAGTAACAGATACGCAGTATTTT; CDR3 protein: CASSLGGVVTDTQYF; J gene: TRBJ2-3; clone size: few; V gene: TRBV12-3/TRBV12-4; D gene: NA
CDR3 DNA: TGTGCCAGCAGTTTATCCCAGGACAGGGAAGCTTTCTTT; CDR3 protein: CASSLSQDREAFF; J gene: TRBJ1-1; clone size: many; V gene: TRBV12-3/TRBV12-4; D gene: TRBD1
CDR3 DNA: TGCGCCAGCAGCTTGGAACTAAGCGGCAATGAGCAGTTCTTC; CDR3 protein: CASSLELSGNEQFF; J gene: TRBJ2-1; clone size: many; V gene: TRBV5-1; D gene: NA
CDR3 DNA: TGTGCCAGCAGCCAGACAGGGCTGAGCTCTGGAAACACCATATATTTT; CDR3 protein: CASSQTGLSSGNTIYF; J gene: TRBJ1-3; clone size: NA; V gene: TRBV7-2; D gene: TRBD1
CDR3 DNA: TGTGCCAGCAGTTACACGTCGGGAATCACAGATACGCAGTATTTT; CDR3 protein: CASSYTSGITDTQYF; J gene: TRBJ2-3; clone size: many; V gene: TRBV6-5; D gene: NA
CDR3 DNA: TGTGCCAGCAGTGGGCAGGTCACAGATACGCAGTATTTT; CDR3 protein: CASSGQVTDTQYF; J gene: TRBJ2-3; clone size: many; V gene: TRBV2; D gene: NA
CDR3 DNA: TGTGCCAGCAGCTTAGGGGCAGGGAATAGTTTATCTCACAATGAGCAGTTCTTC; CDR3 protein: CASSLGAGNSLSHNEQFF; J gene: TRBJ2-1; clone size: NA; V gene: TRBV11-2; D gene: NA
CDR3 DNA: TGTGCCAGCAGCTTATTCTGGGGACGTTCCACCGGGGAGCTGTTTTTT; CDR3 protein: CASSLFWGRSTGELFF; J gene: TRBJ2-2; clone size: many; V gene: TRBV7-2; D gene: NA
CDR3 DNA: TGTGCCAGCAGGGTGACAGGAGCCACCGGGGAGCTGTTTTTT; CDR3 protein: CASRVTGATGELFF; J gene: TRBJ2-2; clone size: many; V gene: TRBV3-1; D gene: NA